This T cell receptor beta chain was captured by sequencing in a study of cytomegalovirus exposure and HLA in healthy donors. The study's findings and limits: Sequencing likely produced, as an artifact, a cluster of highly shared sequence variants. A later analysis linked 15,000 to 20,000 TCR beta sequences to HLA alleles at 0.05 false discovery rate. A later analysis showed HLA-associated TCR beta chains outstripping equally common others in clonal expansion. A missense variant in DCLRE1C was later tied to TCR beta V- and J-gene trimming.

As regards this clone: Its target is not known.

Vbeta (60) and Jbeta (13) primers were used in the PCR. TCRdb keeps only in-frame clones here, not all; method: immunoSEQ multiplex PCR. The sample includes roughly 150,000 clones, 76% of them seen just once. The sample was PBMCs. The TCR sequence derives from a male donor in good health and CMV-seronegative.

DNA for the CDR3: TGCGCCAGCAGCCTCGACGAGGGACAGGCCTATGGCTACACCTTC. It specifies CASSLDEGQAYGYTF. The chain employs TRBV5-1 and TRBJ1-2, with 8 positions matching TRBD1. The CDR3 contains 15 residues. J gave up 4 bases and V 4 bases, and 9 bases lay outside the gene matches. Germline values: CDR1 SGHRS, CDR2 YFSETQ.